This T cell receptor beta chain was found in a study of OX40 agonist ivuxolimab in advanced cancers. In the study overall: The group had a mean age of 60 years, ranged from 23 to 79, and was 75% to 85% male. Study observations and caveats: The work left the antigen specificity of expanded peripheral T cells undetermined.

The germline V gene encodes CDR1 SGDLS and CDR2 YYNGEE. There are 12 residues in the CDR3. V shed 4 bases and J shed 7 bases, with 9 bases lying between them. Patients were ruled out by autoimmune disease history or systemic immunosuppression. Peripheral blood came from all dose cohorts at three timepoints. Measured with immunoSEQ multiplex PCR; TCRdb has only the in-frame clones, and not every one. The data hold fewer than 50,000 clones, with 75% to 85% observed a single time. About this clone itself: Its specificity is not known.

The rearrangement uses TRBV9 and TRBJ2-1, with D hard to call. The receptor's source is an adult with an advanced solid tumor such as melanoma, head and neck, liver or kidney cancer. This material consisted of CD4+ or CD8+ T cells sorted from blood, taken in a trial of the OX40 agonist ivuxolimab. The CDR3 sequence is CASSPNTNEQFF. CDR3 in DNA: TGTGCCAGCAGCCCGAATACTAATGAGCAGTTCTTC.